The 26 T cell receptor beta chains presented below share a single source sample, sequenced in a study of metastatic and nonmetastatic thyroid tumors. With MiXCR, TCRdb reprocessed the PCR reads. The sample holds some 20,000 clones; about a third are singletons and the top ten take around 30%. All patients reached thyroid surgery having received no treatment beforehand. The sample taken for sequencing was tumor tissue. The receptors come from a female donor with papillary thyroid cancer or a benign thyroid nodule (not recorded which). Some clones in this sample may be carry-over from other donors' samples.

The chain links TRBV7-9 to TRBJ2-1, with unresolved D. The CDR3 runs to 13 residues. Looked up from germline, CDR1 is SEHNR and CDR2 is FQNEAQ (reference sequence). Trimming shortened V by 2 bases and J by 3 bases, and 5 bases separated the two germline ends. The CDR3 nucleotides are TGTGCCAGCAGCTTAAGGGACTACAATGAGCAGTTCTTC. It yields the protein CASSLRDYNEQFF.

This clone appeared many times. The chain carries TRBV12-3 or TRBV12-4 and TRBJ2-1; D remains ambiguous. Trimming took 2 bases from V and 3 from J, leaving 11 bases between them. CDR3 length: 15 amino acids. The CDR3 loop reads CASSLQVGYYNEQFF. In nucleotides, the CDR3 is TGTGCCAGCAGTTTACAAGTGGGTTACTACAATGAGCAGTTCTTC.

The CDR3 loop is CSARGDRDYEQYF. CDR3 nucleotides: TGCAGTGCTAGAGGGGACAGGGACTACGAGCAGTACTTC. This chain connects TRBV20-1 to TRBJ2-7, with 9 bases identical to TRBD1. V trimming: 1 base; J trimming: 3 bases; junction bases outside the gene matches: 1. The germline CDR1 and CDR2 sequences are DFQATT and SNEGSKA (reference sequence). CDR3 length: 13 residues.

The J gene is TRBJ2-2, the V gene TRBV5-1; 7 bases fit TRBD1. Germline CDR1 reads SGHRS; CDR2 reads YFSETQ. V lost 5 bases, J lost 0 bases, and 4 bases stayed unmatched. CDR3 size: 15 residues. The CDR3 nucleotides read TGCGCCAGCAGAGACAGGGTGACGAACACCGGGGAGCTGTTTTTT. Its protein is CASRDRVTNTGELFF.

This rearrangement joins TRBV5-1 to TRBJ1-2; TRBD1 matches at 7 bases. CDR1 is SGHRS and CDR2 is YFSETQ in the germline V gene. V was clipped by 2 bases and J by 8 bases; unmatched bases: 6. There are 13 residues in the CDR3. Written as DNA, the CDR3 is TGCGCCAGCAGCTTTACAGGGGCGGGAGGCTACACCTTC. Protein product: CASSFTGAGGYTF.

The chain uses TRBV7-3 and TRBJ2-7; D is perhaps TRBD2 (6 bases). From germline, CDR1 is SGHTA and CDR2 FQGTGA. The CDR3 runs to 13 residues. V lost 2 bases and J 6 bases, leaving 11 bases between the germline ends. The CDR3 region has the DNA TGTGCCAGCAGCTTACACGCAGCGGGCGAGCAGTACTTC. Residues: CASSLHAAGEQYF.

The chain combines TRBV24-1 with TRBJ2-1; TRBD1 aligns across 10 bases. V shed 0 bases and J 2 bases; nucleotides not matched to a gene: 3. The germline V gene encodes CDR1 KGHDR and CDR2 SFDVKD. The CDR3 spans 17 residues. CDR3 nucleotide sequence: TGTGCCACCAGTGATTTGTCCGGGACAGGGGCCTACAATGAGCAGTTCTTC. It translates to CATSDLSGTGAYNEQFF.

This clone is medium-sized. The CDR3 here is CASSFLTSGGETQYF. The CDR3 bases are TGTGCCAGCAGCTTCCTGACTAGCGGGGGAGAGACCCAGTACTTC. The chain recombines TRBV7-8 with TRBJ2-5, with 12 bases aligning to TRBD2. Trimming at V came to 3 bases and at J to 4 bases, leaving 3 bases not matched to a gene. This CDR3 is 15 amino acids long. CDR1 is SGHVS, CDR2 FQNEAQ, per germline.

This clone occurred many times. The V call is TRBV19, the J call TRBJ1-2; D gene uncertain. Germline loops: CDR1 LNHDA, CDR2 SQIVND (reference sequence). The CDR3 is made up of 14 amino acids. V was shortened by 2 bases and J by 4 bases, with 11 bases between the two germline ends. The CDR3 loop reads CASSISVGRYGYTF. The CDR3 nucleotides read TGTGCCAGTAGTATAAGTGTGGGCCGCTATGGCTACACCTTC.

This clone appeared many times. This chain connects TRBV6-1 to TRBJ2-7, with D perhaps TRBD2 (5 bases). The germline V and J ends were trimmed by 6 bases and 2 bases, with 8 bases remaining between them. The germline V gene encodes CDR1 MNHNS and CDR2 SASEGT. The CDR3 length is 12 residues. The CDR3 reads CASRGLAYEQYF. The CDR3 DNA follows: TGTGCCAGCAGAGGACTTGCCTACGAGCAGTACTTC.

In its sample, this clone was seen many times. V is TRBV7-3 and J is TRBJ2-1; maybe TRBD1 (5 bases). Germline V lookup: CDR1 SGHTA, CDR2 FQGTGA. The CDR3 sequence is 12 residues long. Deletions cut 2 bases from V and 9 bases from J, with 8 bases between. The CDR3 loop reads CASSLGASEQFF. The CDR3 DNA is TGTGCCAGCAGCTTAGGGGCATCTGAGCAGTTCTTC.

This clone ranks as large. This sequence joins TRBV7-3 and TRBJ2-7, with 8 bases matching TRBD1. CDR1 and CDR2 (germline): SGHTA, FQGTGA. This CDR3 contains 15 residues. The junction had 5 bases not matched to a gene; V was cut back by 2 bases and J by 2 bases. CDR3 sequence: CASSLLGTGTYEQYF. DNA of the CDR3: TGTGCCAGCAGCTTATTAGGGACAGGCACCTACGAGCAGTACTTC.

The V gene is TRBV20-1, the J gene TRBJ2-7; 12 nucleotides line up with TRBD2. Unmatched junction bases numbered 6, after V lost 5 bases and J lost 4 bases. The germline V gene encodes CDR1 DFQATT and CDR2 SNEGSKA (reference sequence). CDR3 size: 14 residues. The CDR3 sequence: CSAPRTSGNYEQYF. CDR3 sequence (DNA): TGCAGTGCTCCACGGACTAGCGGGAATTACGAGCAGTACTTC.

This clone has only a few counts. The chain employs TRBV19 and TRBJ2-7; TRBD2 matches at 8 bases. Looked up from germline, CDR1 is LNHDA and CDR2 is SQIVND (reference sequence). This CDR3 contains 13 residues. Trimming cost V 9 bases and J 2 bases; bases outside gene matches: 6. The DNA of the CDR3 is TGTGCCAGCCGCAGCGGGGGCACCTACGAGCAGTACTTC. Its translation is CASRSGGTYEQYF.

This clone turned up a few times. The V gene is TRBV4-1, the J gene TRBJ2-7; no clear D. Germline CDR1 MGHRA, CDR2 YSYEKL. The CDR3 is made up of 13 amino acids. The ends were cut back, 1 base at V and 6 bases at J, with 10 bases in the middle. CDR3 in amino acids: CASSQVVQSEQYF. CDR3 bases: TGCGCCAGCAGCCAAGTTGTTCAAAGCGAGCAGTACTTC.

The chain combines TRBV20-1 with TRBJ2-7, with D tentatively TRBD1 (5 bases). CDR3 length: 12 amino acids. The germline V gene encodes CDR1 DFQATT and CDR2 SNEGSKA (reference sequence). V was clipped by 6 bases and J by 4 bases, with 13 bases between them. The CDR3 sequence: CSAEIRQYEQYF. The CDR3 DNA is TGCAGTGCCGAAATCCGACAGTACGAGCAGTACTTC.

The V and J genes are TRBV12-3 or TRBV12-4 and TRBJ1-5; D call uncertain. V gave up 1 base and J gave up 5 bases, with 15 bases separating them. The CDR3 totals 16 residues. CDR3 loop: CASSLEPGGSDQPQHF. CDR3 nucleotide sequence: TGTGCCAGCAGTTTAGAACCGGGAGGGTCGGATCAGCCCCAGCATTTT.

In its sample, this clone was seen many times. The chain has TRBV19 and TRBJ2-2; D is uncertain. The CDR3 is made up of 12 amino acids. Trimming pared 10 bases from V and 7 bases from J, leaving 13 bases between. Germline V lookup: CDR1 LNHDA, CDR2 SQIVND (reference sequence). CDR3 DNA sequence: TGTGCCACCCTGGGTGGCCACGGGGAGCTGTTTTTT. It is translated as CATLGGHGELFF.

V is TRBV5-8 and J is TRBJ2-2; D is unclear. Per the germline V gene, CDR1 is SGHTS and CDR2 is YDEGEE. This CDR3 is 16 amino acids long. Trimming shortened V by 0 bases and J by 0 bases, and 9 bases separated the two germline ends. This CDR3 reads CASSLDEVPNTGELFF. Here the CDR3 DNA reads TGTGCCAGCAGCTTGGACGAGGTACCGAACACCGGGGAGCTGTTTTTT.

This clone was observed a handful of times. The rearrangement uses TRBV6-2 or TRBV6-3 and TRBJ1-2; possible D gene TRBD1, 5 bases. The V end was cut by 2 bases, the J end by 4 bases, with 11 bases between. CDR1 is MNHEY and CDR2 is SVGEGT in the germline V gene. This CDR3 has 14 residues. The CDR3: CASSYAVGGYGYTF. CDR3 coding DNA: TGTGCCAGCAGTTACGCTGTCGGGGGCTATGGCTACACCTTC.

The chain couples TRBV11-1 to TRBJ1-5, with 8 bases that match TRBD1. The ends lost 4 bases at V and 3 bases at J; junction bases unmatched: 5. The CDR3 covers 15 residues. Germline V gene lookup returns CDR1 SGHAT and CDR2 FQDESV (reference sequence). The CDR3 coding sequence is TGTGCCAGCAGCTCCTGGACAGGGCTCAATCAGCCCCAGCATTTT. Translating gives CASSSWTGLNQPQHF. Looking up the rest from reference TRBV11-1 and TRBJ1-5 gives the full variable domain: EAEVAQSPRYKITEKSQAVAFWCDPISGHATLYWYRQILGQGPELLVQFQDESVVDDSQLPKDRFSAERLKGVDSTLKIQPAELGDSAMYLCASSSWTGLNQPQHFGDGTRLSIL.

The chain couples TRBV20-1 to TRBJ2-7; D possibly corresponds to TRBD1 (5 bases). The CDR3 covers 16 residues. The V gene lost 3 bases and the J gene lost 3 bases, with 21 bases spanning the gap. Germline V gene sequence: CDR1 DFQATT, CDR2 SNEGSKA (reference sequence). The CDR3 region has the DNA TGCAGTGCTAGCGACAGTTTTTTGGATCCTCGCTACGAGCAGTACTTC. It is translated as CSASDSFLDPRYEQYF.

The chain combines TRBV20-1 with TRBJ2-7; possible D gene TRBD1, 5 bases. Germline V gene sequence: CDR1 DFQATT, CDR2 SNEGSKA (reference sequence). V lost 4 bases to trimming and J lost 0 bases, with 7 bases between them. The CDR3 has 12 residues. This CDR3 reads CSAIQASYEQYF. The CDR3 coding sequence is TGCAGTGCTATACAGGCCTCCTACGAGCAGTACTTC.

Only one count was recorded for this clone. The J gene is TRBJ2-1, the V gene TRBV2; 11 bases match TRBD2. V was pared by 6 bases and J by 8 bases, with 15 bases of the junction left unmatched. The germline V gene encodes CDR1 SNHLY and CDR2 FYNNEI. The CDR3 contains 17 residues. CDR3 sequence: CASSPIAGGPSGDEQFF. CDR3 coding DNA: TGTGCCAGCAGCCCTATAGCGGGAGGGCCCTCGGGTGATGAGCAGTTCTTC.

The genes are TRBV28 and TRBJ1-1; tentatively, D is TRBD1 (5 bases). V shed 5 bases and J shed 0 bases, with 16 bases lying between them. CDR3 length: 16 residues. Germline V gene data show CDR1 as MDHEN and CDR2 as SYDVKM. The CDR3 reads CASSLSMVGVNTEAFF. The CDR3 DNA follows: TGTGCCAGCAGTCTCTCGATGGTAGGGGTGAACACTGAAGCTTTCTTT.

The chain couples TRBV5-1 to TRBJ2-7; possible D gene TRBD2, 7 bases. CDR3 length equals 14 residues. Germline V gene sequence: CDR1 SGHRS, CDR2 YFSETQ. Trimming removed 4 bases from V and 7 bases from J, with 18 bases in between. The CDR3 loop reads CASSQRGGAGEQYF. The CDR3 DNA is TGCGCCAGCAGCCAACGCGGGGGCGCGGGGGAGCAGTACTTC.